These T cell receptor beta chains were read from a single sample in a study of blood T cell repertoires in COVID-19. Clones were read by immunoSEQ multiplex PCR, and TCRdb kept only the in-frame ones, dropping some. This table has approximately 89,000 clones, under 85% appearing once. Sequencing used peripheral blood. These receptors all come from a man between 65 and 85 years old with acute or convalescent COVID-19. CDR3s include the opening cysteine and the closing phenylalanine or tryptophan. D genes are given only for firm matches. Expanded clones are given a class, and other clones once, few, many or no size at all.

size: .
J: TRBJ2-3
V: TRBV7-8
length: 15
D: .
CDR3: CASSKLAGVTDTQYF
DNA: TGTGCCAGCAGCAAACTAGCTGGGGTGACAGATACGCAGTATTTT

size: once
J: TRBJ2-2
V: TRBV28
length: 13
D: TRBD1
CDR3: CASKLQGAGELFF
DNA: TGTGCCAGCAAACTACAGGGGGCCGGGGAGCTGTTTTTT

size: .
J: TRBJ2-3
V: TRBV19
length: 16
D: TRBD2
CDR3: CASSVLSGRIADTQYF
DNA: TGTGCCAGTAGTGTCTTAAGCGGGAGGATCGCAGATACGCAGTATTTT

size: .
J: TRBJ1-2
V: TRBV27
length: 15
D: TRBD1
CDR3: CASSTGQGYNYGYTF
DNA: TGTGCCAGCAGCACGGGACAGGGCTATAACTATGGCTACACCTTC

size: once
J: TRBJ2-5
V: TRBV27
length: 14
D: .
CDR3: CASSLSGGSETQYF
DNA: TGTGCCAGCAGTTTATCGGGGGGTAGCGAGACCCAGTACTTC

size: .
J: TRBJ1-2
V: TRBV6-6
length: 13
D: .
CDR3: CASTLDNYYGYTF
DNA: TGTGCCAGCACCCTGGACAACTACTATGGCTACACCTTC

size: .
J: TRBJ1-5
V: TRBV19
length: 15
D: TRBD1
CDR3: CASSIDDTGVQPQHF
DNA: TGTGCCAGTAGTATAGATGACACAGGGGTTCAGCCCCAGCATTTT

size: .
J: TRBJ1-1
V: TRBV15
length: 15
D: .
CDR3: CATSRAQGMNTEAFF
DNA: TGTGCCACCAGCAGAGCACAGGGTATGAACACTGAAGCTTTCTTT

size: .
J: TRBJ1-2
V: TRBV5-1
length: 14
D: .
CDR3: CASSSRQGLIDYTF
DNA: TGCGCCAGCAGCTCGAGGCAGGGCCTTATTGACTACACCTTC

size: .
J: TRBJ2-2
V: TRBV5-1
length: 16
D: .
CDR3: CASSLSVGGNTGELFF
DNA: TGCGCCAGCAGCTTGTCGGTGGGGGGGAACACCGGGGAGCTGTTTTTT

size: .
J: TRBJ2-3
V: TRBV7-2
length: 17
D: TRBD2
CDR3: CASSLWASGSSTDTQYF
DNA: TGTGCCAGCAGCTTATGGGCTAGCGGATCCAGCACAGATACGCAGTATTTT

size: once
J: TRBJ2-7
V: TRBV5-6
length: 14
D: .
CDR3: CASSFGRGAYEQYF
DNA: TGTGCCAGCAGCTTTGGCAGGGGGGCCTACGAGCAGTACTTC

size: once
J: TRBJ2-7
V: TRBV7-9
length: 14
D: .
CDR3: CASSPTGSHHEQYF
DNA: TGTGCCAGCAGCCCCACCGGGTCGCACCACGAGCAGTACTTC

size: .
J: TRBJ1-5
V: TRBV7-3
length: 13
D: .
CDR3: CASSLTGRGPQHF
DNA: TGTGCCAGCAGCTTAACAGGAAGAGGGCCCCAGCATTTT

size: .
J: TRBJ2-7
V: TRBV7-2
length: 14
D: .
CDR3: CASSLGAGNYEQYF
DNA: TGTGCCAGCAGCTTAGGGGCAGGGAACTACGAGCAGTACTTC

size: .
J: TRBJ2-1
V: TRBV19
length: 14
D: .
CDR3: CASSIAFNLNEQFF
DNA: TGTGCCAGTAGTATAGCCTTCAACCTAAATGAGCAGTTCTTC

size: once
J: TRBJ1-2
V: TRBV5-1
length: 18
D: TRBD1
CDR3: CASSFGWGDRKINYGYTF
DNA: TGCGCCAGCAGTTTTGGTTGGGGGGACAGAAAAATTAACTATGGCTACACCTTC

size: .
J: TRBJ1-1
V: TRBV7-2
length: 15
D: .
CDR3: CASSRKATGNTEAFF
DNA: TGTGCCAGCAGCCGTAAAGCGACAGGGAACACTGAAGCTTTCTTT

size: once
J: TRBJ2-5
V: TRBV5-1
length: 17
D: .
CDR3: CASSLVVRGADRETQYF
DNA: TGCGCCAGCAGCTTGGTTGTGCGGGGAGCAGACCGTGAGACCCAGTACTTC

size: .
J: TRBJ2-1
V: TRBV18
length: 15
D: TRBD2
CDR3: CASSPTSGSYNEQFF
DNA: TGTGCCAGCTCACCGACTAGCGGGTCCTACAATGAGCAGTTCTTC

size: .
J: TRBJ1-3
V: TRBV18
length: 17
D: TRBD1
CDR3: CASSPWTGHDSGNTIYF
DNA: TGTGCCAGCTCACCTTGGACAGGGCATGACTCTGGAAACACCATATATTTT

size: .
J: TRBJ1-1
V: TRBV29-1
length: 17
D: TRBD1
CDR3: CSVELGSGWTGGTEAFF
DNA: TGCAGCGTTGAACTCGGATCTGGTTGGACAGGGGGCACTGAAGCTTTCTTT

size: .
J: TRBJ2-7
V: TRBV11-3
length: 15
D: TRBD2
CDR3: CASSGLAGGPSEQYF
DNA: TGTGCCAGCAGCGGACTAGCGGGAGGGCCGAGCGAGCAGTACTTC

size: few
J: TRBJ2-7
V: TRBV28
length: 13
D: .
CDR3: CASSSQGSYEQYF
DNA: TGTGCCAGCAGTTCACAGGGTTCCTACGAGCAGTACTTC

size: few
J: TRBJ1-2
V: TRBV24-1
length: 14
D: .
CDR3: CATSDSPDYNGYTF
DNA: TGTGCCACCAGTGATTCTCCAGACTACAATGGCTACACCTTC

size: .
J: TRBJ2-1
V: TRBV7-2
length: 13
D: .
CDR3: CASSLDYYNEQFF
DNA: TGTGCCAGCAGCTTAGACTACTACAATGAGCAGTTCTTC

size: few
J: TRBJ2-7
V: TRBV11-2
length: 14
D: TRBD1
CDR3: CASSEGQGYYEQYF
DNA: TGTGCCAGCAGCGAGGGACAGGGGTACTACGAGCAGTACTTC

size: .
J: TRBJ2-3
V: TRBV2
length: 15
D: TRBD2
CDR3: CASSRPSGRSDTQYF
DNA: TGTGCCAGCAGTAGGCCTAGCGGGAGGTCAGATACGCAGTATTTT

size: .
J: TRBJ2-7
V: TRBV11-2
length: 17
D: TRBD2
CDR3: CASSLVPSGSLIYEQYF
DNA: TGTGCCAGCAGCTTAGTACCCAGCGGGAGCCTAATATACGAGCAGTACTTC

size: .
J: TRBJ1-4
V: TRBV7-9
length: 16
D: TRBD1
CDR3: CASSRTGGVLMRKLFF
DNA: TGTGCCAGCAGCCGGACAGGTGGGGTCTTAATGAGGAAACTGTTTTTT

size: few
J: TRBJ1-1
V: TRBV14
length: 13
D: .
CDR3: CASSSQGYTEAFF
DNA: TGTGCCAGCAGCTCCCAGGGCTACACTGAAGCTTTCTTT

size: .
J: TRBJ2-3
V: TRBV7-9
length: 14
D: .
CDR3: CASSPPRSTDTQYF
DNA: TGTGCCAGCAGCCCCCCCCGGAGCACAGATACGCAGTATTTT

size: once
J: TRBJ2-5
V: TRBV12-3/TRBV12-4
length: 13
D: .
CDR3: CASSFPVVKTQYF
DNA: TGTGCCAGCAGTTTTCCCGTCGTAAAGACCCAGTACTTC

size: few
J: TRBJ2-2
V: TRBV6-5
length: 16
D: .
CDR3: CASSYTGTPNTGELFF
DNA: TGTGCCAGCAGTTACACCGGGACTCCGAACACCGGGGAGCTGTTTTTT

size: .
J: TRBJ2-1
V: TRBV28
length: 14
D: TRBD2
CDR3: CASSDLAGVDEQFF
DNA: TGTGCCAGCAGCGACCTAGCGGGAGTCGATGAGCAGTTCTTC

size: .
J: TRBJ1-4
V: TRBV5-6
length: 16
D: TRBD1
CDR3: CASSHNSGTGIEKLFF
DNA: TGTGCCAGCAGCCACAACTCCGGGACAGGGATCGAAAAACTGTTTTTT

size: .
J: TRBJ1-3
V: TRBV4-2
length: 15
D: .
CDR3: CASSQGASSGNTIYF
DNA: TGTGCCAGCAGCCAAGGGGCCAGCTCTGGAAACACCATATATTTT

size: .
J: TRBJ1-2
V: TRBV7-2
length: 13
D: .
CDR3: CASSLGTSYGYTF
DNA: TGTGCCAGCAGCTTAGGTACAAGCTATGGCTACACCTTC

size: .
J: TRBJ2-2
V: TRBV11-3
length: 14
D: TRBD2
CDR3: CASSRLAGSGELFF
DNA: TGTGCCAGCAGCCGACTAGCGGGATCCGGGGAGCTGTTTTTT

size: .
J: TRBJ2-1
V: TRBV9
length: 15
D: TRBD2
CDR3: CASSVATSGYNEQFF
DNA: TGTGCCAGCAGCGTAGCTACTAGCGGGTACAATGAGCAGTTCTTC

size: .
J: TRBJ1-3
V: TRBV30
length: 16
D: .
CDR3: CAWSVRRLYSGNTIYF
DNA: TGTGCCTGGAGTGTACGCAGGCTCTACTCTGGAAACACCATATATTTT

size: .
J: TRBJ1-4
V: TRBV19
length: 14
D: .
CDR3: CASSIYSREEKLFF
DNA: TGTGCCAGTAGTATTTACAGCAGAGAAGAAAAACTGTTTTTT

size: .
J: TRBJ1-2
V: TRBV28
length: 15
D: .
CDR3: CASSLGGRANYGYTF
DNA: TGTGCCAGCAGTTTAGGCGGCAGGGCTAACTATGGCTACACCTTC

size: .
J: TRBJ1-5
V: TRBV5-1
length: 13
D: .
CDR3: CASSLDGDQPQHF
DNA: TGCGCCAGCAGCCTAGACGGGGATCAGCCCCAGCATTTT

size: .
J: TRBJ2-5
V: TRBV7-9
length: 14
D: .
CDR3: CASNPSRRQETQYF
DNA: TGTGCCAGCAACCCCTCGCGGCGCCAAGAGACCCAGTACTTC

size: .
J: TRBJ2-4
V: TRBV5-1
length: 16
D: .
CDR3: CASSLGQEAYKNIQYF
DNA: TGCGCCAGCAGCTTGGGTCAGGAAGCTTACAAAAACATTCAGTACTTC

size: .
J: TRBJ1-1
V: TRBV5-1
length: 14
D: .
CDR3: CASTPAPPNTEAFF
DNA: TGCGCCAGCACCCCCGCGCCCCCCAACACTGAAGCTTTCTTT

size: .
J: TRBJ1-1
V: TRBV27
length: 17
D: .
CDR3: CASSLSGLGGLNTEAFF
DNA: TGTGCCAGCAGTTTATCAGGACTAGGGGGGTTGAACACTGAAGCTTTCTTT

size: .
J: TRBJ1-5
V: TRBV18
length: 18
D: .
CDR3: CASSPEVFSPNSNQPQHF
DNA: TGTGCCAGCTCACCGGAGGTATTCAGCCCAAATAGCAATCAGCCCCAGCATTTT

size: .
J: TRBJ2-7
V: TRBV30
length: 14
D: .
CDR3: CAWNPRKDTYEQYF
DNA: TGTGCCTGGAACCCCCGGAAGGACACCTACGAGCAGTACTTC

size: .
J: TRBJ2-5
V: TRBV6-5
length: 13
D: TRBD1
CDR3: CAGQDRGKETQYF
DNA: TGTGCCGGGCAGGACAGGGGCAAAGAGACCCAGTACTTC

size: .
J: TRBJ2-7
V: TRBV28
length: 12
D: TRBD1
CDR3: CASGTGVYEQYF
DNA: TGTGCCAGCGGGACAGGGGTCTACGAGCAGTACTTC

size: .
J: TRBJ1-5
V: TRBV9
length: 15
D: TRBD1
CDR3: CASSVGAGGRQPQHF
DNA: TGTGCCAGCAGCGTAGGGGCAGGGGGCAGGCAGCCCCAGCATTTT

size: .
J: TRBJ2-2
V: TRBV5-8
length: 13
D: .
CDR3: CASSLQNTGELFF
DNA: TGTGCCAGCAGCTTGCAGAACACCGGGGAGCTGTTTTTT

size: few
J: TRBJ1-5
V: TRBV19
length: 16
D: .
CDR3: CASRPGREIDNQPQHF
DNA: TGTGCCAGTAGACCTGGCAGGGAAATCGACAATCAGCCCCAGCATTTT